These 12 T cell receptor beta chains were sequenced from one sample in a study of CD8+ T cells in alopecia areata. Described treatment: oral pan-JAK inhibitor, 5-10 mg twice daily. Once RNA had been extracted, it was reverse transcribed into cDNA to act as the sequencing template. TCRdb's copy holds only in-frame clones and misses some; the assay was immunoSEQ multiplex PCR. The table lists about 160,000 clones, 55% to 75% of them singletons. Sequences were derived from CD4+ T cells sorted from blood, sampled at week 4, from a patient treated with tofacitinib. These receptor sequences come from a human donor with alopecia areata.

The chain combines TRBV5-6 with TRBJ2-5; D unresolved. Germline lookup yields CDR1 SGHDT and CDR2 YYEEEE. With 1 base removed from V and 1 base from J, the gap between germline ends came to 5 bases. The CDR3 extends over 13 amino acids. The CDR3, as DNA: TGTGCCAGCAGCTTGACAAGCCAAGAGACCCAGTACTTC. Translation: CASSLTSQETQYF.

The chain joins TRBV30 to TRBJ1-4; D may be TRBD1 (6 bases). V was cut by 3 bases and J by 3 bases, with 8 bases left in between. This CDR3 spans 13 amino acids. The V gene's germline CDR1 is GTSNPN and CDR2 SVGIG (reference sequence). The CDR3 protein is CAWRQGPNEKLFF. Here the CDR3 DNA reads TGTGCCTGGAGACAGGGTCCTAATGAAAAACTGTTTTTT.

This clone was picked up a small number of times. V usage is TRBV29-1 and J usage is TRBJ2-6; D gene unclear. Germline assignment: CDR1 SQVTM and CDR2 ANQGSEA. The CDR3 totals 12 residues. In DNA form, the CDR3 reads TGCGGGTCGTGGTCTGGGGCCAACGTCCTGACTTTC. Its protein is CGSWSGANVLTF.

This chain uses TRBV9 with TRBJ1-1, with no clear D. CDR3 length: 14 residues. V lost 0 bases to trimming and J lost 0 bases, with 6 bases between them. Germline V gene lookup returns CDR1 SGDLS and CDR2 YYNGEE. The CDR3 reads CASSVEAMNTEAFF. Written as DNA, the CDR3 is TGTGCCAGCAGCGTAGAAGCGATGAACACTGAAGCTTTCTTT.

This sequence joins TRBV30 and TRBJ1-5; D gene unclear. The germline V gene encodes CDR1 GTSNPN and CDR2 SVGIG (reference sequence). The CDR3 has 15 residues. V lost 1 base, J lost 7 bases, and 17 bases lay in between. The CDR3 nucleotides are TGTGCCTGGAGTGGGCAGACTCTTTTTCCCCAGCCCCAGCATTTT. Translated, it gives CAWSGQTLFPQPQHF.

This sequence joins TRBV30 and TRBJ1-2, with TRBD1 matching over 9 bases. Germline loops: CDR1 GTSNPN, CDR2 SVGIG (reference sequence). CDR3 size: 13 residues. V dropped 2 bases and J dropped 5; count of bases not matched to a gene: 3. The CDR3 region is CAWSTGGKYGYTF. The CDR3 DNA is TGTGCCTGGAGTACAGGGGGCAAGTATGGCTACACCTTC. The whole variable domain, filled in from reference TRBV30 and TRBJ1-2, reads SQTIHQWPATLVQPVGSPLSLECTVEGTSNPNLYWYRQAAGRGLQLLFYSVGIGQISSEVPQNLSASRPQDRQFILSSKKLLLSDSGFYLCAWSTGGKYGYTFGSGTRLTVV.

DNA of the CDR3: TGCGCCAGCAGCCCGGCCTCCCAAACAGGGGGCGGGGGCTACACCTTC. Translating it yields CASSPASQTGGGGYTF. The chain employs TRBV5-1 and TRBJ1-2, with 9 nucleotides matching TRBD1. The germline V gene has CDR1 SGHRS and CDR2 YFSETQ. V lost 4 bases and J lost 8; bases outside the gene matches: 15. There are 16 residues in the CDR3. The variable domain in full, completed from reference TRBV5-1 and TRBJ1-2, reads KAGVTQTPRYLIKTRGQQVTLSCSPISGHRSVSWYQQTPGQGLQFLFEYFSETQRNKGNFPGRFSGRQFSNSRSEMNVSTLELGDSALYLCASSPASQTGGGGYTFGSGTRLTVV.

Written as DNA, the CDR3 is TGCAGCGTTCTGAGACAGGGGACCTATGGCTACACCTTC. Residues: CSVLRQGTYGYTF. The rearrangement joins TRBV29-1 to TRBJ1-2, with 8 bases identical to TRBD1. The CDR3 loop spans 13 amino acids. V shed 5 bases and J 4 bases; nucleotides not matched to a gene: 6. Germline CDR1 reads SQVTM; CDR2 reads ANQGSEA.

The chain has TRBV19 and TRBJ1-5, with a possible D match to TRBD1 (5 bases). V lost 3 bases and J lost 7, with 13 bases in between. The CDR3 extends over 14 amino acids. Germline V lookup: CDR1 LNHDA, CDR2 SQIVND (reference sequence). CDR3 DNA sequence: TGTGCCAGTAGTATCTTGTGGGGCGGGCAGCCCCAGCATTTT. Protein: CASSILWGGQPQHF.

This clone has just a few counts. The genes are TRBV7-8 and TRBJ2-3; D is tentatively TRBD1 or TRBD2 (6 bases each). Germline loops: CDR1 SGHVS, CDR2 FQNEAQ. Deletions cut 1 base from V and 5 bases from J, with 13 bases between. This CDR3 is 15 amino acids long. The chain's CDR3 is CASSLGGGYGDTQYF. For the CDR3, the DNA is TGTGCCAGCAGCTTAGGAGGGGGGTACGGAGATACGCAGTATTTT.

The chain couples TRBV5-4 to TRBJ1-5, with D perhaps TRBD1 (5 bases). Germline CDR1 is SGHNT and CDR2 is YYREEE (reference sequence). Trimming took off 4 bases at V and 4 bases at J, with 9 bases between the two ends. The length of the CDR3 is 13 residues. CDR3 DNA sequence: TGTGCCAGCAGCCTTGACAGAAATCAGCCCCAGCATTTT. Translation: CASSLDRNQPQHF.

The J gene is TRBJ1-1, the V gene TRBV4-3; D perhaps matches TRBD1 (5 bases). Trimming removed 0 bases at V and 6 bases at J, with 11 bases between. Germline CDR1 LGHNA, CDR2 YSLEER. The CDR3 runs to 14 residues. CDR3 region: CASSQEAGSAEAFF. DNA for the CDR3: TGCGCCAGCAGCCAAGAGGCAGGGTCTGCTGAAGCTTTCTTT.